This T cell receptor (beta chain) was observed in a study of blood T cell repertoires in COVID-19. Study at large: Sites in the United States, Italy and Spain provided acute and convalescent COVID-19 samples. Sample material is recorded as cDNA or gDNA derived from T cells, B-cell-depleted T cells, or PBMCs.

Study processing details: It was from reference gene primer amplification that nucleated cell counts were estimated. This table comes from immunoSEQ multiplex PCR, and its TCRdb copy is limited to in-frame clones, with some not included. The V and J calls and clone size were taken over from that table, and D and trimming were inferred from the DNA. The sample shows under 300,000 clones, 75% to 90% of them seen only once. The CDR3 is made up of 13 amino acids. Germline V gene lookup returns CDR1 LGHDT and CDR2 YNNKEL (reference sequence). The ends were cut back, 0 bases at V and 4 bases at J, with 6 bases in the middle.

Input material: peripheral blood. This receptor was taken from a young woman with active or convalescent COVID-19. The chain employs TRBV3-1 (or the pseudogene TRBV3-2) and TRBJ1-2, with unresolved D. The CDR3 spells CASSQERLYGYTF. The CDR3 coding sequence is TGTGCCAGCAGCCAAGAGAGACTCTATGGCTACACCTTC.